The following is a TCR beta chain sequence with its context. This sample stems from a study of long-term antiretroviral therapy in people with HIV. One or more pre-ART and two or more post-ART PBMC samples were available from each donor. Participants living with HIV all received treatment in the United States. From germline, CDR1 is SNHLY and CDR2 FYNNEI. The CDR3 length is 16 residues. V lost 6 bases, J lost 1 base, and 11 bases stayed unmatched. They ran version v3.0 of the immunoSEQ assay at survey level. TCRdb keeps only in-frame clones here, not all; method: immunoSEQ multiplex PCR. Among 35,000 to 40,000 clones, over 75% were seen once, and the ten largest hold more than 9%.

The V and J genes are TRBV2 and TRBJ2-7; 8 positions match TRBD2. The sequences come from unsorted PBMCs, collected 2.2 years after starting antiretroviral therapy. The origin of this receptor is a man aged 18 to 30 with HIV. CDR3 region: CASRRESGGESYEQYF. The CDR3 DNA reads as TGTGCCAGCAGGAGGGAGAGCGGGGGCGAGTCCTACGAGCAGTACTTC. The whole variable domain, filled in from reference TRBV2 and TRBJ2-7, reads EPEVTQTPSHQVTQMGQEVILRCVPISNHLYFYWYRQILGQKVEFLVSFYNNEISEKSEIFDDQFSVERPDGSNFTLKIRSTKLEDSAMYFCASRRESGGESYEQYFGPGTRLTVT.